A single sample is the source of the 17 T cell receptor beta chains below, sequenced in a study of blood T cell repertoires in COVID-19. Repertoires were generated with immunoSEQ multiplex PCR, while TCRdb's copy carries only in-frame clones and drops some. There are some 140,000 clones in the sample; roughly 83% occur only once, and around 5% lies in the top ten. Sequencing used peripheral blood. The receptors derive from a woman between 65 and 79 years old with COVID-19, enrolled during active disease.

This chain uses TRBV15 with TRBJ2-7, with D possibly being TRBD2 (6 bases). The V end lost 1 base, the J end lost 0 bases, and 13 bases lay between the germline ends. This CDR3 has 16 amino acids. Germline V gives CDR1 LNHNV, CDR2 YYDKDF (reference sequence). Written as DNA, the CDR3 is TGTGCCACCAGCAGAGGCCCATGGGGGGACTCCTACGAGCAGTACTTC. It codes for CATSRGPWGDSYEQYF.

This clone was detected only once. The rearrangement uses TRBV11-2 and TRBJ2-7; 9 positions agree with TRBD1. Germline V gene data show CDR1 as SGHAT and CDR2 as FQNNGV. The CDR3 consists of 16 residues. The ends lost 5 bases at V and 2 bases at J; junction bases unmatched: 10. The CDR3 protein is CASSPTARTGAYEQYF. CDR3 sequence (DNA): TGTGCCAGCAGCCCAACAGCCCGGACAGGGGCCTACGAGCAGTACTTC.

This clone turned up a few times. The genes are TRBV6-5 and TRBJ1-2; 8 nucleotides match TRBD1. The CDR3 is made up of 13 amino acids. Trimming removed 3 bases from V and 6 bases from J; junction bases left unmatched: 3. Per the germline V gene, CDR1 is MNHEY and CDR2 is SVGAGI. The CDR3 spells CASSYRTGHGYTF. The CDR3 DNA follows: TGTGCCAGCAGTTATCGGACAGGGCATGGCTACACCTTC.

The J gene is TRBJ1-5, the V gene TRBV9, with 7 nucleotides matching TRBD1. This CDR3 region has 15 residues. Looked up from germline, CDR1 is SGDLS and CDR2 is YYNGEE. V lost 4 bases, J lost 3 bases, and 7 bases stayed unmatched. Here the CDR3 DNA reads TGTGCCAGCAGCTTAACAGGGGCCTACAATCAGCCCCAGCATTTT. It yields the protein CASSLTGAYNQPQHF.

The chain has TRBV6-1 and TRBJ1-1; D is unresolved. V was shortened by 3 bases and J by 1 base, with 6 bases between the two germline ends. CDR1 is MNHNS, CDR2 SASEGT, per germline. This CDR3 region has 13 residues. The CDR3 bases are TGTGCCAGCAGTGACGGGAGGAACACTGAAGCTTTCTTT. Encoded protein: CASSDGRNTEAFF.

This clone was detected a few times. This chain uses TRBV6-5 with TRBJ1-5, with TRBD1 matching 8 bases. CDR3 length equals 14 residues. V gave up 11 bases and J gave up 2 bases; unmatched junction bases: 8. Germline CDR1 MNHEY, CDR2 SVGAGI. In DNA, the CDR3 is TGTGCCTCACAGGGGGACACCCGCAATCAGCCCCAGCATTTT. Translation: CASQGDTRNQPQHF.

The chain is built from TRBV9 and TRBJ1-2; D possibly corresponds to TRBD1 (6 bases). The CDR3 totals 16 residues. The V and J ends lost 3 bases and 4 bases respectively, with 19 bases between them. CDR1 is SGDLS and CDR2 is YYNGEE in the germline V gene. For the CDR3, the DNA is TGTGCCAGCAGCGGCCCCCTAGGACAGAAGATCTATGGCTACACCTTC. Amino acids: CASSGPLGQKIYGYTF.

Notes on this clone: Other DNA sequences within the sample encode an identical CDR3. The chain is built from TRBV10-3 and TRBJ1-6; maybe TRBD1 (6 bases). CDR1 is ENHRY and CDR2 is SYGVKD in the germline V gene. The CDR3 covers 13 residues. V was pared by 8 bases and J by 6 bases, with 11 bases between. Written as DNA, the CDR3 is TGTGCCATCTCGGAACAGGGTAATTCACCCCTCCACTTT. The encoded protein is CAISEQGNSPLHF.

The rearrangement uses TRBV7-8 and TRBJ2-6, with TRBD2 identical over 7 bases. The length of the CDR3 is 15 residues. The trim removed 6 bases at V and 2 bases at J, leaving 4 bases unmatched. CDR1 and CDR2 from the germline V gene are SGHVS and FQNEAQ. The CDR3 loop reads CASRYGGAGANVLTF. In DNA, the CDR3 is TGTGCCAGCAGATATGGGGGGGCTGGGGCCAACGTCCTGACTTTC.

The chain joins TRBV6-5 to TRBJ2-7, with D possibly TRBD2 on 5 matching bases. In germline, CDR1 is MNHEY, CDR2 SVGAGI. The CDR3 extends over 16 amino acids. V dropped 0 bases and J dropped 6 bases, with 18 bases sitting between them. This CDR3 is CASSYSDGVRPGEQYF. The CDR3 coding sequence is TGTGCCAGCAGTTACTCCGACGGGGTCAGACCGGGCGAGCAGTACTTC.

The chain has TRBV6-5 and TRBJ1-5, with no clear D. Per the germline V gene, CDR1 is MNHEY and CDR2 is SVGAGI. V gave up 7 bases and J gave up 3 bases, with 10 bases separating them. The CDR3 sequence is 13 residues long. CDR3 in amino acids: CASTGWVNQPQHF. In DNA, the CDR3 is TGTGCCAGCACGGGTTGGGTCAATCAGCCCCAGCATTTT.

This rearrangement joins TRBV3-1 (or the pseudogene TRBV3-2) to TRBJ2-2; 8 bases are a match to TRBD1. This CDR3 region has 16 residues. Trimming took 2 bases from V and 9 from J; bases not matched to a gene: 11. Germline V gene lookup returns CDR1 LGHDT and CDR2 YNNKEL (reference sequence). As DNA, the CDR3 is TGTGCCAGCAGCCAATTTCCGACAGGGGTAAAAAGGGAGCTGTTTTTT. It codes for CASSQFPTGVKRELFF.

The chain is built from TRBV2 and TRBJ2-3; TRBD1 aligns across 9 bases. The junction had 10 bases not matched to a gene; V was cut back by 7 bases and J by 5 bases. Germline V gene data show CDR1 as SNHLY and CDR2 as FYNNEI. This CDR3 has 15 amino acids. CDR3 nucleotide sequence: TGTGCCAGCAAACGGGACAGGGAGTTTGGAGATACGCAGTATTTT. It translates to CASKRDREFGDTQYF.

CDR3 protein: CSASSGKGNNEQFF. In DNA, the CDR3 is TGCAGTGCTAGTTCAGGGAAGGGGAACAATGAGCAGTTCTTC. The rearrangement joins TRBV20-1 to TRBJ2-1; the D gene is possibly TRBD1 (5 bases). Trimming stripped 3 bases from V and 5 bases from J, with 14 bases between. Germline CDR1 reads DFQATT; CDR2 reads SNEGSKA (reference sequence). The CDR3 is 14 amino acids.

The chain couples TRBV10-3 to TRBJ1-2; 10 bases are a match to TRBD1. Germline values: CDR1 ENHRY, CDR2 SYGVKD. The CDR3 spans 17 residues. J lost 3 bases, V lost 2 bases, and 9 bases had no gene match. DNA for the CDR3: TGTGCCATCAGTGAGCGAGATGACAGGGGGCGATACTATGGCTACACCTTC. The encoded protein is CAISERDDRGRYYGYTF.

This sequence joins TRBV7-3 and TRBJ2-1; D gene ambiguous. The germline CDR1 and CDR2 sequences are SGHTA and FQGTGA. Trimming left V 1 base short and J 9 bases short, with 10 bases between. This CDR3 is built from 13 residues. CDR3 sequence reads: CASSLITGGEQFF. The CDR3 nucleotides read TGTGCCAGCAGCTTAATTACTGGCGGTGAGCAGTTCTTC.

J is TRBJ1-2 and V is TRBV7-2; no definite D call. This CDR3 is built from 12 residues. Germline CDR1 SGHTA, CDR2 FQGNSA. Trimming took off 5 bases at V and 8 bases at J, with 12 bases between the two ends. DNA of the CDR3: TGTGCCAGCAGCCCCGAAGTGGGCGGCTACACCTTC. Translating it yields CASSPEVGGYTF.